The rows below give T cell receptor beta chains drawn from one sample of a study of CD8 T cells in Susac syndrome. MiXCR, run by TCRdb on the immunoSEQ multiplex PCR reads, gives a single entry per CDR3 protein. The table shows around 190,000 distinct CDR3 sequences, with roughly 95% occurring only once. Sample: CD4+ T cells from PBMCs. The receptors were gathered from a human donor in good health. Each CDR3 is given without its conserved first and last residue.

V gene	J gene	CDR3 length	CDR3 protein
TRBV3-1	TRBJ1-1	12	ASSQVGLGTEAF
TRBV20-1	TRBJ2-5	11	SASEASDLPQY
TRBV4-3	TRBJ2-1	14	ASSQDLGSSYNEQF
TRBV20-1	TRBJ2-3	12	SARASGNGDTQY
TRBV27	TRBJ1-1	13	ASSSRTERYTEAF
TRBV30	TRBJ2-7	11	AWSSGRPEEQY
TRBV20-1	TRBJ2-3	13	SATPSGSGTDTQY
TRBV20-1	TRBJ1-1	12	SALRDRAYHEAF
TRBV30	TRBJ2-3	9	AWGLRDTQY
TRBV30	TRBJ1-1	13	AWIAVRVGRTEAF
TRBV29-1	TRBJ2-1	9	SSRGGNEQF
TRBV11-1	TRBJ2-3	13	ASSLWTGGTDTQY
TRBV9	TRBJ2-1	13	ASSAEWGNYNEQF
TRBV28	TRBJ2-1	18	ASSPNLFRLAAQKNNEQF
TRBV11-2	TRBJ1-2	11	ASSPTGSRGYT
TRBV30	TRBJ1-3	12	AWSVGGSGNTIY
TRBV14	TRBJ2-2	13	ASSLTAGLTGELF
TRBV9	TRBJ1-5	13	ASSAHGDSNQPQH
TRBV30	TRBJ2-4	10	AWSARKNIQY
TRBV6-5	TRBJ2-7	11	ASSFLGGHEQY
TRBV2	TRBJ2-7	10	ATGSGPYEQY
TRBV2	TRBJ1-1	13	ASLGEGRPNTEAF
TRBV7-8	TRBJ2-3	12	ASSLAGASSTQY
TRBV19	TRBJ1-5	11	ASSNDRDQPQH
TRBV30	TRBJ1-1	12	AWNSWRGNTEAF
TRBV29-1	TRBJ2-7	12	SVVRRQGDYEQY
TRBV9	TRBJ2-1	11	ASSERPRGEQF
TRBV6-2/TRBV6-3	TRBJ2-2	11	ASTDSIPGELF
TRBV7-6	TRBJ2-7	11	ASSLRDSGEQY
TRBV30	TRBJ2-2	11	AWSRSVTGELF
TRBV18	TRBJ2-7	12	ASSNERGTYEQY
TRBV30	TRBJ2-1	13	AWSPGLAGDNEQF
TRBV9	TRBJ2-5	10	ASKGLEETQY
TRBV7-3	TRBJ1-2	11	ASSLSTGGADT
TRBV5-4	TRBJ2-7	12	ASSRTSGRDEQY
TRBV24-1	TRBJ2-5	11	ATSDAGSETQY
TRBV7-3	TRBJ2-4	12	ASSSHRGENIQY
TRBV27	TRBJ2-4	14	ASSRGGWGPRNIQY
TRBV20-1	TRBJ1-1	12	SASARLGQEEAF
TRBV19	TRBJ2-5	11	ASSDRPQETQY
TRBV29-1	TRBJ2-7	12	SVTDRGWSYEQY
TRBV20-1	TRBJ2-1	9	SASPLNEQF
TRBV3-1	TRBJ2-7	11	ASSQVRVSEQY
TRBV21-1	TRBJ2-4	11	ASSTGTANIQY
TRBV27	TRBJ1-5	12	ASSLTYSNQPQH
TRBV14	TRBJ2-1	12	ASSQLDSRNEQF
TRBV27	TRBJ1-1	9	ASSGALGAF